This T cell receptor beta chain was sequenced during a study of neurological immune-mediated disorders. Study-level findings and limits: Among expanded clones, no CDR3 amino acid sequences were shared across subjects, a pattern suggesting private repertoires in all groups.

Time point meaning: longitudinal time-point 2. This clonotype was counted at least ten times. Its specificity is not known. TCRdb re-called the 5' RACE reads through MiXCR, storing one row per CDR3 protein. The sample includes fewer than 60,000 distinct CDR3 sequences, around 14% of them seen just once. Sample: PBMCs. The TCR originated in a male donor with HTLV-1-associated myelopathy (HAM/TSP).

The CDR3 sequence is CASSDMQSYSPLHF. The CDR3 region has the DNA TGTGCCAGCAGTGATATGCAATCCTATTCACCCCTCCACTTT. The chain links TRBV25-1 to TRBJ1-6; no clear D gene. Germline V lookup: CDR1 MGHDK, CDR2 SYGVNS. CDR3 length: 14 residues. Trimming left V 3 bases short and J 8 bases short, with 11 bases between.